Sequencing of this T cell receptor (beta chain) was carried out in a study of monozygotic twins with cystic fibrosis (dated by TCRdb to the early 2020s). Looking at the study overall: Barcoded libraries were prepared from roughly 3 micrograms of fragmented DNA with approximately 16 PCR cycles. To gauge how much genetics shapes V and J gene usage, the researchers compared TCR beta repertoires both within and across 16 monozygotic twin pairs who have cystic fibrosis. Ten female and six male twin pairs, aged roughly 2.0 to 36.4 years (median approximately 9.1 years) and mostly children and adolescents, were included in the cohort. Twins were ranked among over a thousand cohort participants for weight-for-height and FEVPerc (FEV1 disease centile) on the day of blood sampling. Data for three of the twin pairs had been reported earlier in a different context.

In regard to this clone: There is no known antigen for this receptor. Qualities for individual bases were not recorded, and no much larger clone is one base off.

The paper's findings and limits, for the study overall: Sharing of nucleotide-identical clonotypes was significantly greater within monozygotic CF twin pairs than between unrelated CF individuals (P = 0.000026, Mann-Whitney). Simpson clonality was generally low (median around 0.01), which suggests a naive-dominated repertoire, and clonality was higher in the most severely affected patients. No association turned up between shared CDR3 numbers and age, concordance or disease severity, and the cohort was small. V gene usage was most similar to the co-twin for 13 of 16 pairs, and J usage for 8 of 16 pairs, suggesting genetic constraints.

CDR1 DFQATT and CDR2 SNEGSKA are derived from the germline V gene (reference sequence). Taken from cysteine to phenylalanine, the CDR3 has 11 residues. Only the CDR3 region is kept as DNA, spanning 33 bases read in frame from base 1. The twin pairs came from the European Cystic Fibrosis Twin and Sibling Study Cohort, a cohort that recruited patients from roughly 160 CF clinics across 14 European countries. Both zygosity and CFTR genotype were checked in-house, and zygosity was tested with multiplex PCR across nine short tandem repeat loci. Peripheral blood was sampled from each twin, and clinical parameters were recorded on the day of blood sampling. Genomic DNA was isolated from peripheral blood cells with phenol/chloroform and kept in TE buffer at 4 degrees C. Following the manufacturer's instructions, the researchers used the immunoSEQ immune profiling system to amplify TCR beta CDR3 regions via multiplex PCR. An Illumina NextSeq system was used for sequencing. Processing in the source paper ran as follows. The immunoSEQ Analyzer platform handled processing of the sequence data, and clonality was calculated by taking the square root of Simpson's index of productive rearrangements. Similarity in V and J usage was quantified by Jensen-Shannon distance, and CDR3 generation probabilities were calculated with OLGA. Shared CDR3 sequences were searched in the immuneACCESS database (August 2020) and in VDJdb (December 2020). TCRdb carries this immuneACCESS record with in-frame sequences only. Its versions omit some clonotypes, under half of them owing to an unresolved V gene in the studies checked, with the rest unexplained. V and J calls and clone size are as listed in that table; D and trimming were resolved from the DNA. This sample gives under 30,000 clones in total; about nine tenths of them show up just once. In total, the top ten clones hold around 0.56% of the sample.

The chain joins TRBV20-1 to TRBJ2-5; the D gene identity is not certain. Matching the DNA end better, TRBJ2-7 makes the J call doubtful. This receptor was identified in a girl aged 2 to 9 with cystic fibrosis. Sequenced: blood. The CDR3 protein sequence reads: CSAHAEYEQYF. The DNA reads as follows: TGCAGTGCTCACGCTGAATACGAGCAGTACTTC.